Listed here are 30 T cell receptor beta chains from one sample, sequenced in a study of blood T cell repertoires in COVID-19. Repertoires were generated with immunoSEQ multiplex PCR, while TCRdb's copy carries only in-frame clones and drops some. The sample lists tens of thousands of clones, nearly 90% seen once, with roughly 7.6% in the top ten. The sequenced material came from peripheral blood. The receptors were gathered from a man aged 50-59 years with active COVID-19.

The CDR3 sequence: CASSLGPTGYEQYF. CDR3 DNA: TGTGCCAGCAGCTTGGGGCCGACAGGCTACGAGCAGTACTTC. The chain combines TRBV5-6 with TRBJ2-7; tentative D call: TRBD1 (6 bases). Germline V gene data show CDR1 as SGHDT and CDR2 as YYEEEE. The germline V and J ends were trimmed by 0 bases and 3 bases, with 10 bases remaining between them. This CDR3 is 14 amino acids long.

In nucleotides, the CDR3 is TGTGCCAGCAGTAAGGACATCCAAGAGACCCAGTACTTC. As protein: CASSKDIQETQYF. V usage is TRBV6-5 and J usage is TRBJ2-5; D may be TRBD1 (5 bases). The V gene's germline CDR1 is MNHEY and CDR2 SVGAGI. Trimming took 5 bases from V and 1 from J, leaving 8 bases between them. The CDR3 is made up of 13 amino acids.

J is TRBJ2-7 and V is TRBV18, with 11 positions matching TRBD2. V dropped 5 bases and J dropped 6; count of bases not matched to a gene: 9. This CDR3 contains 15 residues. Germline V gene sequence: CDR1 KGHSH, CDR2 LQKENI. The CDR3 loop is CASSSIAGGPTEQYF. CDR3 DNA sequence: TGTGCCAGCTCATCGATAGCGGGGGGGCCCACCGAGCAGTACTTC.

This clone was picked up a small number of times. The chain links TRBV2 to TRBJ1-6; D not resolved. CDR1 is SNHLY and CDR2 is FYNNEI in the germline V gene. This CDR3 is built from 16 residues. Trimming removed 6 bases at V and 4 bases at J, with 16 bases between. CDR3 nucleotide sequence: TGTGCCAGCAGCCAATCGGGTCCTCTATATAATTCACCCCTCCACTTT. Its protein is CASSQSGPLYNSPLHF.

The chain combines TRBV30 with TRBJ1-5; a possible D gene is TRBD1 (6 bases). This CDR3 comprises 13 residues. CDR1 is GTSNPN and CDR2 is SVGIG in the germline V gene (reference sequence). Deletions cut 2 bases from V and 5 bases from J, with 10 bases between. The CDR3 sequence: CAWSTGWDQPQHF. The CDR3 DNA reads as TGTGCCTGGAGTACAGGGTGGGATCAGCCCCAGCATTTT. The complete variable domain, with remaining parts taken from reference TRBV30 and TRBJ1-5, reads SQTIHQWPATLVQPVGSPLSLECTVEGTSNPNLYWYRQAAGRGLQLLFYSVGIGQISSEVPQNLSASRPQDRQFILSSKKLLLSDSGFYLCAWSTGWDQPQHFGDGTRLSIL.

The rearrangement links TRBV5-4 to TRBJ2-3, with TRBD2 identical over 16 bases. Trimming removed 4 bases from V and 3 bases from J; junction bases left unmatched: 8. This CDR3 has 18 amino acids. CDR1 is SGHNT, CDR2 YYREEE, per germline (reference sequence). CDR3 nucleotide sequence: TGTGCCAGCAGCGAGGGGACTAGCGGGGGGGCGGTAACAGATACGCAGTATTTT. Translation: CASSEGTSGGAVTDTQYF.

The chain combines TRBV6-5 with TRBJ1-1; 7 positions match TRBD1. V shed 2 bases, J shed 1 base, and the junction held 4 bases outside the gene matches. The CDR3 totals 15 residues. The germline V gene has CDR1 MNHEY and CDR2 SVGAGI. The CDR3 region has the DNA TGTGCCAGCAGTTACCTTGGACAGGAGAACACTGAAGCTTTCTTT. As protein: CASSYLGQENTEAFF.

The rearrangement joins TRBV2 to TRBJ2-7; possibly TRBD2 for D (5 bases). Trimming shortened V by 4 bases and J by 4 bases, and 14 bases separated the two germline ends. CDR1 is SNHLY and CDR2 is FYNNEI in the germline V gene. There are 14 residues in the CDR3. The CDR3 DNA follows: TGTGCCAGCAGTGTCCGACTGGACTCGTACGAGCAGTACTTC. Translated, it gives CASSVRLDSYEQYF.

This sequence joins TRBV24-1 and TRBJ1-5, with unresolved D. CDR1 is KGHDR, CDR2 SFDVKD, per germline. The germline V and J ends were trimmed by 6 bases and 2 bases, with 7 bases remaining between them. CDR3 size: 13 residues. The CDR3 nucleotides are TGTGCCACCAGTAAGGAGGGCAATCAGCCCCAGCATTTT. This codes for CATSKEGNQPQHF.

The V gene is TRBV6-4, the J gene TRBJ2-2; D gene ambiguous. V lost 5 bases to trimming and J lost 3 bases, with 7 bases between them. The CDR3 is 13 amino acids. In germline, CDR1 is MRHNA, CDR2 SNTAGT. The DNA of the CDR3 is TGTGCCAGCAGTCGGGTAGACACCGGGGAGCTGTTTTTT. Translation gives CASSRVDTGELFF.

The chain joins TRBV7-3 to TRBJ2-2, with TRBD2 matching over 9 bases. The CDR3 has 18 residues. Germline V gene lookup returns CDR1 SGHTA and CDR2 FQGTGA. With 1 base clipped from V and 0 bases from J, the junction kept 6 bases outside the gene matches. The chain's CDR3 is CASSLIPRGGANTGELFF. CDR3 sequence (DNA): TGTGCCAGCAGCTTAATCCCTCGCGGGGGGGCGAACACCGGGGAGCTGTTTTTT.

The J gene is TRBJ2-7, the V gene TRBV6-5, with 7 bases lining up with TRBD1. Germline V gene sequence: CDR1 MNHEY, CDR2 SVGAGI. CDR3 length equals 15 residues. V was clipped by 6 bases and J by 5 bases; unmatched bases: 13. The DNA of the CDR3 is TGTGCCAGCAGCCCGCTCACAGGGGTCCCCGACGAGCAGTACTTC. It specifies CASSPLTGVPDEQYF.

The chain links TRBV7-3 to TRBJ1-6; tentative D call: TRBD1 (6 bases). The germline V gene has CDR1 SGHTA and CDR2 FQGTGA. This CDR3 spans 17 amino acids. V lost 0 bases and J 0 bases, leaving 9 bases between the germline ends. CDR3 loop: CASSLTGGSSYNSPLHF. CDR3 DNA: TGTGCCAGCAGCTTAACTGGGGGCAGCTCCTATAATTCACCCCTCCACTTT.

V gene TRBV5-1 combines with J gene TRBJ2-7, with 9 bases identical to TRBD2. V lost 0 bases and J lost 2; bases outside the gene matches: 9. The CDR3 runs to 17 residues. CDR1 SGHRS and CDR2 YFSETQ come from the germline V gene. Written as DNA, the CDR3 is TGCGCCAGCAGCTTGGCCTCCGAACTAGCGGGCGCCTACGAGCAGTACTTC. This gives the protein CASSLASELAGAYEQYF.

The chain employs TRBV4-1 and TRBJ2-7; D is perhaps TRBD1 (6 bases). Trimming took off 3 bases at V and 4 bases at J, with 16 bases between the two ends. The CDR3 contains 15 residues. The germline gives CDR1 MGHRA, CDR2 YSYEKL. The CDR3 here is CASSHNPGQIYEQYF. The CDR3 bases are TGCGCCAGCAGCCACAATCCGGGACAAATATACGAGCAGTACTTC.

The rearrangement links TRBV19 to TRBJ2-7; D call uncertain. V lost 5 bases to trimming and J lost 3 bases, with 14 bases between them. Germline V gene lookup returns CDR1 LNHDA and CDR2 SQIVND (reference sequence). The CDR3 contains 14 residues. CDR3 sequence reads: CASSLRLTGYEQYF. DNA of the CDR3: TGTGCCAGTAGTCTCCGATTGACGGGCTACGAGCAGTACTTC.

This rearrangement joins TRBV28 to TRBJ2-3, with 7 bases that match TRBD1. V trimming: 7 bases; J trimming: 1 base; junction bases outside the gene matches: 8. The CDR3 runs 15 residues. Germline V gene lookup returns CDR1 MDHEN and CDR2 SYDVKM. The CDR3: CASTEGAARTDTQYF. CDR3 DNA sequence: TGTGCCAGCACCGAGGGGGCTGCCCGCACAGATACGCAGTATTTT.

This sequence joins TRBV7-2 and TRBJ2-5; D gene ambiguous. Per germline, CDR1 SGHTA and CDR2 FQGNSA. V was pared by 6 bases and J by 1 base, with 12 bases between. This CDR3 is built from 14 residues. CDR3 DNA sequence: TGTGCCAGCAGTCCCTCTAAAACCCAAGAGACCCAGTACTTC. Amino acid sequence: CASSPSKTQETQYF.

The chain carries TRBV19 and TRBJ2-3, with 8 bases fitting TRBD1. Germline assignment: CDR1 LNHDA and CDR2 SQIVND (reference sequence). The CDR3 runs to 16 residues. The junction had 6 bases not matched to a gene; V was cut back by 3 bases and J by 1 base. The DNA for the CDR3 is TGTGCCAGTAGTATGGCTCTGGGACAGGGCACAGATACGCAGTATTTT. Translating gives CASSMALGQGTDTQYF.

The chain carries TRBV18 and TRBJ1-1, with TRBD1 matching 9 bases. The trim removed 3 bases at V and 0 bases at J, leaving 8 bases unmatched. CDR1 is KGHSH and CDR2 is LQKENI in the germline V gene. The CDR3 runs 17 residues. The CDR3 sequence: CASSPYRGQGMNTEAFF. CDR3 nucleotides: TGTGCCAGCTCACCTTACAGGGGGCAGGGAATGAACACTGAAGCTTTCTTT.

The CDR3 protein is CASGGAEEYEQYF. The CDR3 DNA reads as TGTGCCAGCGGGGGGGCGGAGGAGTACGAGCAGTACTTC. The chain employs TRBV2 and TRBJ2-7; maybe TRBD2 (7 bases). V was trimmed by 8 bases and J by 4 bases, leaving 15 bases between them. This CDR3 contains 13 residues. The germline V gene encodes CDR1 SNHLY and CDR2 FYNNEI.

The genes are TRBV10-1 and TRBJ1-1, with TRBD1 identical over 8 bases. The CDR3 contains 15 residues. The J segment lost 4 bases and the V segment lost 4 bases, leaving 8 bases of the junction unmatched. The germline gives CDR1 WNHNN, CDR2 SYGVQD (reference sequence). As DNA, the CDR3 is TGCGCCAGCAGTGGGCAGGGGGCTCCGGTCACTGAAGCTTTCTTT. Translating it yields CASSGQGAPVTEAFF.

CDR3 bases: TGTGCCAGCGGAGGGGCAAAACTGTTTTTT. Translated: CASGGAKLFF. This rearrangement joins TRBV2 to TRBJ1-4, with TRBD1 as a possible D gene (5 bases). Germline V gene sequence: CDR1 SNHLY, CDR2 FYNNEI. CDR3 length: 10 amino acids. Deletions cut 8 bases from V and 10 bases from J, with 8 bases between. Combining the CDR3 with reference TRBV2 and TRBJ1-4 gives the whole variable domain EPEVTQTPSHQVTQMGQEVILRCVPISNHLYFYWYRQILGQKVEFLVSFYNNEISEKSEIFDDQFSVERPDGSNFTLKIRSTKLEDSAMYFCASGGAKLFFGSGTQLSVL.

As DNA, the CDR3 is TGTGCCAGCAGCGTAGGAGGGGGAACTAGCGGGGGAGCAACAGATACGCAGTATTTT. Translating it yields CASSVGGGTSGGATDTQYF. This chain connects TRBV9 to TRBJ2-3; 11 bases fit TRBD2. V trimming: 0 bases; J trimming: 3 bases; junction bases outside the gene matches: 12. The CDR3 is 19 amino acids. CDR1 is SGDLS, CDR2 YYNGEE, per germline. Filled out from reference TRBV9 and TRBJ2-3, the complete variable domain reads DSGVTQTPKHLITATGQRVTLRCSPRSGDLSVYWYQQSLDQGLQFLIQYYNGEERAKGNILERFSAQQFPDLHSELNLSSLELGDSALYFCASSVGGGTSGGATDTQYFGPGTRLTVL.

The chain carries TRBV5-6 and TRBJ2-3; D is unclear. The CDR3 runs to 16 residues. Germline V lookup: CDR1 SGHDT, CDR2 YYEEEE. V lost 1 base and J 1 base, leaving 13 bases between the germline ends. The CDR3 loop is CASSLIDARGTDTQYF. The CDR3 region has the DNA TGTGCCAGCAGCTTGATCGACGCACGGGGCACAGATACGCAGTATTTT.

The chain employs TRBV5-1 and TRBJ1-1; D unclear. The germline V and J ends were trimmed by 1 base and 4 bases, with 14 bases remaining between them. This CDR3 is built from 15 residues. From germline, CDR1 is SGHRS and CDR2 YFSETQ. CDR3 sequence reads: CASSLNPGGSTEAFF. CDR3 bases: TGCGCCAGCAGCTTGAATCCCGGAGGTAGCACTGAAGCTTTCTTT. Full variable domain (rest looked up from reference TRBV5-1 and TRBJ1-1): KAGVTQTPRYLIKTRGQQVTLSCSPISGHRSVSWYQQTPGQGLQFLFEYFSETQRNKGNFPGRFSGRQFSNSRSEMNVSTLELGDSALYLCASSLNPGGSTEAFFGQGTRLTVV.

This chain joins TRBV9 and TRBJ2-5, with 11 nucleotides matching TRBD2. After removal of 2 bases from V and 1 base from J, the junction contained 4 bases not matched to a gene. Looked up from germline, CDR1 is SGDLS and CDR2 is YYNGEE. The CDR3 is made up of 16 amino acids. This chain's CDR3 is CASSVSGGAPQETQYF. The CDR3 DNA is TGTGCCAGCAGCGTTAGCGGGGGGGCCCCCCAAGAGACCCAGTACTTC.

This sequence joins TRBV3-1 (or the pseudogene TRBV3-2) and TRBJ1-1; TRBD1 agrees at 7 bases. Germline lookup yields CDR1 LGHDT and CDR2 YNNKEL (reference sequence). The CDR3 has 14 amino acids. Germline trimming cut 0 bases from V and 10 bases from J; bases unmatched to any gene: 8. DNA of the CDR3: TGTGCCAGCAGCCAAGATAGACAGGGCAGGGGAGCTTTCTTT. Protein: CASSQDRQGRGAFF.

The chain couples TRBV5-6 to TRBJ2-2; D remains ambiguous. Trimming cost V 0 bases and J 0 bases, with 6 bases left between them. Germline V gives CDR1 SGHDT, CDR2 YYEEEE. This CDR3 is built from 15 residues. This CDR3 reads CASSLGSANTGELFF. The CDR3, as DNA: TGTGCCAGCAGCTTGGGGTCAGCGAACACCGGGGAGCTGTTTTTT.

This chain joins TRBV5-1 and TRBJ2-3, with D tentatively TRBD2 (6 bases). CDR3 size: 15 residues. The germline CDR1 and CDR2 sequences are SGHRS and YFSETQ. Trimming removed 4 bases from V and 1 base from J, with 13 bases in between. CDR3 nucleotides: TGCGCCAGCAGCCCACGTTGGGGGGGCACAGATACGCAGTATTTT. It translates to CASSPRWGGTDTQYF.